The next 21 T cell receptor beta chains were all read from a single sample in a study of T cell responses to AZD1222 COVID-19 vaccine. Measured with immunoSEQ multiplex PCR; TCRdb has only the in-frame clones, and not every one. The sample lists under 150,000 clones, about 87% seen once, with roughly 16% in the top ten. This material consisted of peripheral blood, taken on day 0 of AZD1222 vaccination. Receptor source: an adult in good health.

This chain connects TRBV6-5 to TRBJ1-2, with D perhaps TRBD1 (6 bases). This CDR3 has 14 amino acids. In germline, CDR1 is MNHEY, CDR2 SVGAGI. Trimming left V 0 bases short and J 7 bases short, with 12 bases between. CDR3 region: CASSYSTQGFGYTF. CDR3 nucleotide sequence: TGTGCCAGCAGTTACTCGACTCAGGGGTTTGGCTACACCTTC.

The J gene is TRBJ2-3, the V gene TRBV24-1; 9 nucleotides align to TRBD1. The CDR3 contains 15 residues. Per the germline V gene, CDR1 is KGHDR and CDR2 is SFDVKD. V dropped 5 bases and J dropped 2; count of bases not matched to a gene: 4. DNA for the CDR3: TGTGCCACCAGTGCCCGGGACAGGGACACAGATACGCAGTATTTT. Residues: CATSARDRDTDTQYF.

CDR3 nucleotides: TGCGCCAGCGCCATACAAGGGACAGCTTTTGGCTACACCTTC. This codes for CASAIQGTAFGYTF. This rearrangement joins TRBV5-1 to TRBJ1-2; 7 bases match TRBD1. V dropped 7 bases and J dropped 7; count of bases not matched to a gene: 13. CDR3 length equals 14 residues. From germline, CDR1 is SGHRS and CDR2 YFSETQ.

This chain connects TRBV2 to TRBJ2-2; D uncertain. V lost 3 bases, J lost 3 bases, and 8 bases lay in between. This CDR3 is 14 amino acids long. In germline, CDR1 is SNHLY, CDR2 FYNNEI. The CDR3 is CASSETTYTGELFF. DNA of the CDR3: TGTGCCAGCAGTGAGACAACGTACACCGGGGAGCTGTTTTTT. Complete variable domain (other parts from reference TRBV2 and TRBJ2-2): EPEVTQTPSHQVTQMGQEVILRCVPISNHLYFYWYRQILGQKVEFLVSFYNNEISEKSEIFDDQFSVERPDGSNFTLKIRSTKLEDSAMYFCASSETTYTGELFFGEGSRLTVL.

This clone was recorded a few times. The CDR3 reads CASSQGGITGREKLFF. CDR3 bases: TGTGCCAGCAGCCAAGGGGGGATTACAGGGAGGGAAAAACTGTTTTTT. The chain has TRBV3-1 (or the pseudogene TRBV3-2) and TRBJ1-4; maybe TRBD1 (6 bases). The CDR3 has 16 residues. With 1 base removed from V and 8 bases from J, the gap between germline ends came to 17 bases. Germline values: CDR1 LGHDT, CDR2 YNNKEL (reference sequence).

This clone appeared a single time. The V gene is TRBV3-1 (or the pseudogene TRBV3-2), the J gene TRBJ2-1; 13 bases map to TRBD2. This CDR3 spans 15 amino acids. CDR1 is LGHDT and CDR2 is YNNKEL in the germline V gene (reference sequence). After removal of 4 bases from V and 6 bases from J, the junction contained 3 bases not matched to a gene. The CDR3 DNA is TGTGCCAGCAGCCGACGACTAGCGGGGGGCAATGAGCAGTTCTTC. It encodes CASSRRLAGGNEQFF.

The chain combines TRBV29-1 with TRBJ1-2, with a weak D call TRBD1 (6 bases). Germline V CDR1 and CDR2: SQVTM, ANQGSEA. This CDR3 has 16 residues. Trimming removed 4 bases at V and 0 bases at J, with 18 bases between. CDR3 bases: TGCAGCGTTGTAGGGGGGGGACGGAGAGCTAACTATGGCTACACCTTC. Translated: CSVVGGGRRANYGYTF.

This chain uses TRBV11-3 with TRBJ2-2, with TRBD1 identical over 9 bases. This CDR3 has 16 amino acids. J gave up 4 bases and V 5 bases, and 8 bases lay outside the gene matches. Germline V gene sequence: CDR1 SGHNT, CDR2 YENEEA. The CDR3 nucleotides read TGTGCCAGCAGCATCGGGACAGGGCTGGGCACCGGGGAGCTGTTTTTT. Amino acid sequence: CASSIGTGLGTGELFF.

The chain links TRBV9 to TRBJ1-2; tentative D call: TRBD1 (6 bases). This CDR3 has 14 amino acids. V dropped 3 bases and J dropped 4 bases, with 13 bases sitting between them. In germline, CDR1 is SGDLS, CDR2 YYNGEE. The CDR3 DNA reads TGTGCCAGCAGCGCGGGACAAAGTCTCTATGGCTACACCTTC. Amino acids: CASSAGQSLYGYTF.

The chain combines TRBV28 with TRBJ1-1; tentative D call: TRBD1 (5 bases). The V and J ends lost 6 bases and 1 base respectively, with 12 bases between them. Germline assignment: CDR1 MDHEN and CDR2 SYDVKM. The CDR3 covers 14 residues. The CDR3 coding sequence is TGTGCCAGCAGGTTGTTGAGGGGGAACACTGAAGCTTTCTTT. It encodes CASRLLRGNTEAFF.

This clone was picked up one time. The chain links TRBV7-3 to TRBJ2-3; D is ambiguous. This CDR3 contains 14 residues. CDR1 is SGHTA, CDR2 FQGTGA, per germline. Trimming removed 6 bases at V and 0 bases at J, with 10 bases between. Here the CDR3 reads CASSSRLSTDTQYF. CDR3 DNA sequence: TGTGCCAGCAGTTCTCGGCTCAGCACAGATACGCAGTATTTT.

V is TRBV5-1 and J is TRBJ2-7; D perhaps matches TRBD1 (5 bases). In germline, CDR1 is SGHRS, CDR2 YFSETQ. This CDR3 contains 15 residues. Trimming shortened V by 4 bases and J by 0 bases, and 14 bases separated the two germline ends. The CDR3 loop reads CASSTWGSRSYEQYF. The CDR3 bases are TGCGCCAGCAGCACCTGGGGCAGCCGCTCCTACGAGCAGTACTTC. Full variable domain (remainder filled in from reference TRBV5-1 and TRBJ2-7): KAGVTQTPRYLIKTRGQQVTLSCSPISGHRSVSWYQQTPGQGLQFLFEYFSETQRNKGNFPGRFSGRQFSNSRSEMNVSTLELGDSALYLCASSTWGSRSYEQYFGPGTRLTVT.

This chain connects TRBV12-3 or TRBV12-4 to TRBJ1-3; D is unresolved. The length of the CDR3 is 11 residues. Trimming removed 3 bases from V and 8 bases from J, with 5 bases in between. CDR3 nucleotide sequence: TGTGCCAGCAGTTTGAGTGACACCATATATTTT. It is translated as CASSLSDTIYF.

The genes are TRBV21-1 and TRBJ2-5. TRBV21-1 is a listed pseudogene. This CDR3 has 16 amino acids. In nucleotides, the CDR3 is TGTGCCAGCAGCACGGATGGGACGGGGAGAACAGAGACCCAGTACTTC. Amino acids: CASSTDGTGRTETQYF.

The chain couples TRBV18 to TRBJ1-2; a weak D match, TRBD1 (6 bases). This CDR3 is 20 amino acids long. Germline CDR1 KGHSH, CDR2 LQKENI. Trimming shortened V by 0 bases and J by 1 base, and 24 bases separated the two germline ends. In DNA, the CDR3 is TGTGCCAGCTCACCACCTTATTACGAATTCTTCACAGGGAATAACTATGGCTACACCTTC. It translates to CASSPPYYEFFTGNNYGYTF. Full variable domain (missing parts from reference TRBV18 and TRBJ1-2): NAGVMQNPRHLVRRRGQEARLRCSPMKGHSHVYWYRQLPEEGLKFMVYLQKENIIDESGMPKERFSAEFPKEGPSILRIQQVVRGDSAAYFCASSPPYYEFFTGNNYGYTFGSGTRLTVV.

The CDR3 coding sequence is TGTGCCAGCAGTCTGTTGGAGCAGCCCCAGCATTTT. It yields the protein CASSLLEQPQHF. The gene calls are TRBV6-5 and TRBJ1-5; D unclear. The CDR3 spans 12 residues. V lost 5 bases, J lost 7 bases, and 9 bases lay in between. Germline V gene data show CDR1 as MNHEY and CDR2 as SVGAGI.

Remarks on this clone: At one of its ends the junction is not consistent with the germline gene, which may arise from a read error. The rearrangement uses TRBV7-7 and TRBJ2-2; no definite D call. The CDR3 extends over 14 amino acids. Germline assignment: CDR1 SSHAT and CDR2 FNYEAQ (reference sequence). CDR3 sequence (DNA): TGTGCTAGCAGCTTAGCCCAAAACACCGGGGAGCTGTTTTTT. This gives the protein CASSLAQNTGELFF.

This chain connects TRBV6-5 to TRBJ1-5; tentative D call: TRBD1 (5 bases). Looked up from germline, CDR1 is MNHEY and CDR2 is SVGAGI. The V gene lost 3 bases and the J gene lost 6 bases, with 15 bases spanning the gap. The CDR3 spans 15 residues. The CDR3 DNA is TGTGCCAGCAGTTATAAGGGGCCCCAGGGTCAGCCCCAGCATTTT. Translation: CASSYKGPQGQPQHF.

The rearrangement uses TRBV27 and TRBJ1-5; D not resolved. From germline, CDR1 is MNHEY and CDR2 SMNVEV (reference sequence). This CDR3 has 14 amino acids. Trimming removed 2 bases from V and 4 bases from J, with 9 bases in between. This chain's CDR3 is CASSLSHGNQPQHF. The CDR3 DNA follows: TGTGCCAGCAGTTTAAGTCACGGAAATCAGCCCCAGCATTTT.

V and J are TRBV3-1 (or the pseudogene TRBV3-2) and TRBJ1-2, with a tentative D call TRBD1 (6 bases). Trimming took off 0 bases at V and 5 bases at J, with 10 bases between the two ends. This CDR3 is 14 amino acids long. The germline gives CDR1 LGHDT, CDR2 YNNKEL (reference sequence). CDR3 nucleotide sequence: TGTGCCAGCAGCCAAGATACACAGGGTTATGGCTACACCTTC. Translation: CASSQDTQGYGYTF.

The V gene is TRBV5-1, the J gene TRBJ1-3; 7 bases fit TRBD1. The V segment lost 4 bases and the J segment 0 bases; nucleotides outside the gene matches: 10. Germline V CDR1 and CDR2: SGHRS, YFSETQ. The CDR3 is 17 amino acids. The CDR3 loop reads CASSPLTGLSSGNTIYF. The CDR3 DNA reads TGCGCCAGCAGCCCCCTGACAGGGCTGAGCTCTGGAAACACCATATATTTT.